The clone carrying this T cell receptor (beta chain) was counted ten times or more. The data were taken from a study of early T cells in non-severe SARS-CoV-2 infection. One entry per CDR3 protein results from TCRdb running MiXCR on the 5' RACE reads. The sample lists some 60,000 distinct CDR3 sequences; more than 8.5% were seen once. The CDR3 is 13 residues long. Germline assignment: CDR1 SGHRS and CDR2 YFSETQ. With 6 bases removed from V and 2 bases from J, the gap between germline ends came to 9 bases. The source material was whole blood. This sequence originates from an adult who was a healthcare worker with PCR-confirmed SARS-CoV-2 infection or an uninfected control (not recorded which). V gene TRBV5-1 combines with J gene TRBJ2-1, with D unresolved. CDR3 sequence: CASTLSAYNEQFF. The CDR3 region has the DNA TGCGCCAGCACTTTGTCGGCCTACAATGAGCAGTTCTTC.